This entry lists 10 T cell receptor beta chains sequenced from one sample in a study of blood T cell repertoires in COVID-19. The assay was immunoSEQ multiplex PCR, and TCRdb's table has in-frame clones only and misses some. The sample contains about 240,000 clones, roughly 79% of which appear only once. Source material: peripheral blood. These TCRs come from a woman over 75 with COVID-19, enrolled during active disease.

This clone was observed a few times. The rearrangement joins TRBV21-1 to TRBJ2-1; the table's D gene call, TRBD2, was not cross checked with the DNA. TRBV21-1 is a documented pseudogene. The CDR3 extends over 14 amino acids. The CDR3 protein is CASSKGLAYNEQFF. The CDR3 nucleotides read TGTGCCAGCAGCAAAGGACTAGCGTACAATGAGCAGTTCTTC.

This clone came up once. CDR3 sequence (DNA): TGTGCCATCAGGAGCGGTAGCGGGGCCGCTAGCGAGCAGTTCTTC. This sequence encodes CAIRSGSGAASEQFF. V is TRBV10-3 and J is TRBJ2-1, with TRBD2 matching over 8 bases. V shed 6 bases and J 10 bases; nucleotides not matched to a gene: 14. CDR3 length equals 15 residues. The germline V gene has CDR1 ENHRY and CDR2 SYGVKD.

This rearrangement joins TRBV7-8 to TRBJ1-1; unclear D gene. The V and J ends lost 5 bases and 5 bases respectively, with 9 bases between them. The germline V gene has CDR1 SGHVS and CDR2 FQNEAQ. The CDR3 sequence is 12 residues long. The CDR3 DNA sequence: TGTGCCAGCAGCCACGGGAGGACTGAAGCTTTCTTT. As protein: CASSHGRTEAFF.

V usage is TRBV27 and J usage is TRBJ1-6; 8 bases agree with TRBD1. After removal of 5 bases from V and 10 bases from J, the junction contained 4 bases not matched to a gene. In germline, CDR1 is MNHEY, CDR2 SMNVEV (reference sequence). The length of the CDR3 is 13 residues. The CDR3 sequence: CASSTGGGSPLHF. CDR3 sequence (DNA): TGTGCCAGCAGTACAGGGGGTGGATCACCCCTCCACTTT.

This chain links TRBV10-3 with TRBJ1-4; weak D call: TRBD1 (5 bases). This CDR3 contains 12 residues. In germline, CDR1 is ENHRY, CDR2 SYGVKD. The V gene lost 6 bases and the J gene lost 7 bases, with 9 bases spanning the gap. Here the CDR3 reads CAIRDTAEKLFF. The CDR3 nucleotides are TGTGCCATCAGGGACACCGCTGAAAAACTGTTTTTT.

The V gene is TRBV29-1, the J gene TRBJ1-4, with D unresolved. The V and J ends lost 4 bases and 7 bases respectively, with 19 bases between them. Germline V gives CDR1 SQVTM, CDR2 ANQGSEA. The CDR3 covers 15 residues. CDR3 region: CSVGHAGPAGEKLFF. The CDR3 nucleotides are TGCAGCGTTGGACACGCCGGCCCTGCAGGTGAAAAACTGTTTTTT.

This chain connects TRBV6-6 to TRBJ1-2; 11 nucleotides agree with TRBD1. With 2 bases clipped from V and 2 bases from J, the junction kept 1 base outside the gene matches. Germline CDR1 MNHNY, CDR2 SVGAGI (reference sequence). The CDR3 covers 15 residues. The CDR3 region is CASSYGQGANYGYTF. In nucleotides, the CDR3 is TGTGCCAGCAGTTACGGACAGGGGGCGAACTATGGCTACACCTTC.

The chain uses TRBV11-2 and TRBJ1-6; unclear D gene. Germline CDR1 and CDR2: SGHAT and FQNNGV. V shed 1 base and J shed 5 bases, with 12 bases lying between them. The CDR3 spans 16 residues. As DNA, the CDR3 is TGTGCCAGCAGCTTAGGACATGGACTAAATAATTCACCCCTCCACTTT. Its translation: CASSLGHGLNNSPLHF.

The J gene is TRBJ1-2, the V gene TRBV12-3 or TRBV12-4; maybe TRBD1 (5 bases). Deletions cut 4 bases from V and 4 bases from J, with 10 bases between. The CDR3 has 13 amino acids. CDR3 protein: CASSWSRAYGYTF. As DNA, the CDR3 is TGTGCCAGCAGTTGGAGCAGGGCCTATGGCTACACCTTC.

In this sample, this clone turned up a few times. This sequence joins TRBV2 and TRBJ1-2; 7 bases line up with TRBD1. The CDR3 is made up of 15 amino acids. Germline-derived CDR1 and CDR2 are SNHLY and FYNNEI. J gave up 6 bases and V 6 bases, and 13 bases lay outside the gene matches. The CDR3 loop is CASRKMGTGADGYTF. DNA of the CDR3: TGTGCCAGCAGAAAGATGGGAACAGGGGCGGATGGCTACACCTTC.